This TCR beta chain was profiled in a study of shared clonotypes between healthy human individuals. Here immunoSEQ multiplex PCR was the method, and the copy in TCRdb shows in-frame clones only, minus some. The data hold about a million clones, with roughly 80% observed a single time. The CDR3 sequence is 15 residues long. Germline values: CDR1 MNHEY, CDR2 SMNVEV (reference sequence). Trimming cost V 6 bases and J 2 bases, with 16 bases left between them. The rearrangement uses TRBV27 and TRBJ1-2, with D unresolved. The specimen sequenced was memory CD4+ T cells sorted from blood. Noted subset: CD45RA-negative fraction. The receptor comes from a young man in good health. The CDR3 DNA is TGTGCCAGCAGCCACCGGGCTGAGTGGAACTATGGCTACACCTTC. This sequence encodes CASSHRAEWNYGYTF.